This T cell receptor (beta chain) was profiled in a study of STAT5B mutations in CD4+ large granular lymphocyte leukemia (dated by TCRdb to between 2022 and 2023). General notes on the study: Among the healthy controls, the CDR3 'QG' motif was associated with a particular HLA allele. The TCRbeta repertoires of CD4+ T-cell large granular lymphocyte leukemia patients were compared with the TCRbeta repertoires of healthy blood donors. Flow cytometry on FACSCanto II or FACSVerse showed that the purified fractions were more than 95% pure among lymphocytes. Points the paper makes about the study in general: The data were not HLA-matched, and the relatively small sample size could explain the higher clonality seen in CD4+ compared with CD8+ T-LGLL. TRBV06-family usage was enriched among the top patient clones (8/27) compared with healthy controls (2/35). CD4-sorted patient repertoires appeared more clonal than healthy CD4+ repertoires, and this difference persisted after removing the putative leukemic clones. Main leukemic clonotypes were private to each patient, although around 25% of the main leukemic clonotypes were found at low frequency in the non-leukemic repertoires of other patients.

In regard to this clone: The specificity of this receptor is unknown. No base qualities exist here, and no much larger clone lies one base off it.

TCRbeta rearrangements were sequenced from genomic DNA using the immunoSEQ assay at survey resolution. Processing in the source paper ran as follows. In the TCR sequencing data, the smallest productive clonotype frequency that could be detected was 2.59 x 10-5. Only productive TCRbeta rearrangements, meaning sequences that were complete and in-frame, were kept for the analyses. Simpson clonality, calculated in the immunoSEQ Analyzer version 3.0, was used as the measure of sample clonality. Clones were binned by frequency as very rare, small, medium, large (1-20%) or hyperexpanded (>20%). OLGA 1.2.3 estimated generation probabilities, VDJtools produced V-gene circos plots, VDJdb was queried for specificities, and GLIPH identified CDR3 motifs. TCRdb took over this immuneACCESS table, retaining in-frame rearrangements with V and J assigned. Such tables are incomplete; in checked studies, under half of the missing clones stem from an unresolved V gene, and the remainder is unexplained. V, J and clone size reflect that table, while D and trimming were determined from the DNA. The sample profile shows 30,000 to 40,000 clones; around 76% of them were found once. Less than 2.5% of the sample is held by the ten biggest clonotypes.

The healthy control group was made up of 37 blood donors, and the Finnish Red Cross blood service supplied their buffy coats. All TCR-sequenced material derived from peripheral blood: patient blood samples and healthy donor buffy coats. Peripheral blood mononuclear cells were isolated by Ficoll-Hypaque gradient centrifugation. CD4+ cells were purified magnetically from the buffy coats of healthy controls. Genomic DNA was extracted with the Gentra Puregene Cell and Tissue kit and quantified on a Qubit 2.0 fluorometer. V is clipped by 0 bases and J by 11 bases, and the sequence between their germline boundaries is 7 bases long. CDR1 and CDR2 were assigned from the germline V gene as MNHEY and SVGAGI. The CDR3 covers 11 residues, taking in both the cysteine and the phenylalanine. The only DNA kept is the CDR3, 33 bases in frame from the first base.

The sequencing sample was made of CD4+ T cells from blood buffy coats. The TCR originated in a human donor in good health. The chain employs TRBV6-5 and TRBJ1-1, with the D gene too uncertain to name. The nucleotide sequence reads as follows: TGTGCCAGCAGTTACTCGAGGCAGGCTTTCTTT. This yields the protein CASSYSRQAFF.